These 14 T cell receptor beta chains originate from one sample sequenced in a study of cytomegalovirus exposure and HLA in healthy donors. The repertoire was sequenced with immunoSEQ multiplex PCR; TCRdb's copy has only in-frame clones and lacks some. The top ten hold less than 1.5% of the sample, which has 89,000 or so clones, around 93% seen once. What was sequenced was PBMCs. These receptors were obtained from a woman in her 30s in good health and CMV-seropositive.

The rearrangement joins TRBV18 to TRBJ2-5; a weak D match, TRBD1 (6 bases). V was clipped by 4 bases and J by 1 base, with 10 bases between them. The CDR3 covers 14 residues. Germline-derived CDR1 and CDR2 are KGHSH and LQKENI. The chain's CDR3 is CASSQDRSQETQYF. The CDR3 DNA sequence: TGTGCCAGCTCACAGGACAGAAGCCAAGAGACCCAGTACTTC.

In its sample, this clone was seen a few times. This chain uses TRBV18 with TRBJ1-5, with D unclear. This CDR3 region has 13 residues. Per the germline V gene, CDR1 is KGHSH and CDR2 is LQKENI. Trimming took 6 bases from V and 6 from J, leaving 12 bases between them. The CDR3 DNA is TGTGCCAGCTCCATGGTAGCCGGTCAGCCCCAGCATTTT. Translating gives CASSMVAGQPQHF. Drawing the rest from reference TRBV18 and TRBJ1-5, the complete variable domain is NAGVMQNPRHLVRRRGQEARLRCSPMKGHSHVYWYRQLPEEGLKFMVYLQKENIIDESGMPKERFSAEFPKEGPSILRIQQVVRGDSAAYFCASSMVAGQPQHFGDGTRLSIL.

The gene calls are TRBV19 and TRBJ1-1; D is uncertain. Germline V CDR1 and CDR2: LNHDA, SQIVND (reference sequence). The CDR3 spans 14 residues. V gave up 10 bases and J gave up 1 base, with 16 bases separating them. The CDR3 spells CATKDPKRNTEAFF. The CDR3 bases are TGTGCCACTAAAGATCCTAAGAGGAACACTGAAGCTTTCTTT.

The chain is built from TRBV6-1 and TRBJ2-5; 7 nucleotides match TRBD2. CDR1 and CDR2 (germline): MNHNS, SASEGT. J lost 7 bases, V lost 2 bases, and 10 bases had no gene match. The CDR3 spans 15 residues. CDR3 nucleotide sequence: TGTGCCAGCAGTGAAAGGGAGGGCCAAGTTTTGACCCAGTACTTC. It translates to CASSEREGQVLTQYF.

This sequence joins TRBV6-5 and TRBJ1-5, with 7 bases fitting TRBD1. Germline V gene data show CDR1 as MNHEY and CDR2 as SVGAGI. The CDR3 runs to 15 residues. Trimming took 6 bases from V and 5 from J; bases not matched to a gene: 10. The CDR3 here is CASRIDRAADQPQHF. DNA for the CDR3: TGTGCCAGCAGGATAGACAGGGCCGCAGATCAGCCCCAGCATTTT.

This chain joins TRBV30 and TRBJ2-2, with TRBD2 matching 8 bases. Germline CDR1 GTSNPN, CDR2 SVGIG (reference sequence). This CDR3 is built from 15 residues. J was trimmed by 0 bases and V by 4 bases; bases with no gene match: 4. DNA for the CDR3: TGTGCCTGGACTTTAGCGGGAACGAACACCGGGGAGCTGTTTTTT. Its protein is CAWTLAGTNTGELFF.

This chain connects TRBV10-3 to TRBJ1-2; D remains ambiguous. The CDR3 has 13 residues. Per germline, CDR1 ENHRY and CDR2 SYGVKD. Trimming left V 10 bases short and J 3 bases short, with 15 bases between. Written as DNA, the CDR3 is TGTGCCACCGAGGGCCGAGGTCACTATGGCTACACCTTC. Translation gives CATEGRGHYGYTF.

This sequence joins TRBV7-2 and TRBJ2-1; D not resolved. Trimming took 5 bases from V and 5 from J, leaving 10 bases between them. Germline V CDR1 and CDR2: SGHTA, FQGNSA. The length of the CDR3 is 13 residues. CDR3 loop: CASSAGVNNEQFF. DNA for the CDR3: TGTGCCAGCAGCGCAGGTGTGAACAATGAGCAGTTCTTC.

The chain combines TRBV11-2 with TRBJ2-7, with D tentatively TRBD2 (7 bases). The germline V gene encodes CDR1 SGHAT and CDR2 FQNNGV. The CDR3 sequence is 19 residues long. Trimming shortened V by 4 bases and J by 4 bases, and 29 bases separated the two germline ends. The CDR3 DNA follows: TGTGCCAGCAGCTCTCAAGGGGGGCTAGCGGCAGGAGAACTTTACGAGCAGTACTTC. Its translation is CASSSQGGLAAGELYEQYF.

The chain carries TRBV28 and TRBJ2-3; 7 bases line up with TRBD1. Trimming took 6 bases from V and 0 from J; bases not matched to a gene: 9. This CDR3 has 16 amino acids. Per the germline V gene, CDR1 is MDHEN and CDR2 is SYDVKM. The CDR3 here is CASSPRQGQSTDTQYF. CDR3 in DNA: TGTGCCAGCAGCCCGAGACAGGGACAAAGCACAGATACGCAGTATTTT.

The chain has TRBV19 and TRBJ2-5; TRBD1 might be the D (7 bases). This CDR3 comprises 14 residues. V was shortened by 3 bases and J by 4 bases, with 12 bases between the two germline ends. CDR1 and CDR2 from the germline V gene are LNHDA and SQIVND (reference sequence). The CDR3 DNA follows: TGTGCCAGTAGTATTCAGGGGGGTCGAGAGACCCAGTACTTC. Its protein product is CASSIQGGRETQYF.

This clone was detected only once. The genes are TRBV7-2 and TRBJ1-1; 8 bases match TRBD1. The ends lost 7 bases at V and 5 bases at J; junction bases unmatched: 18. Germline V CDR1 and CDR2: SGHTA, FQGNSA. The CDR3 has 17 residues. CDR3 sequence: CASIPVGRGRSRTEAFF. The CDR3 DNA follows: TGTGCCAGCATCCCCGTGGGCAGGGGGCGTTCTCGGACTGAAGCTTTCTTT.

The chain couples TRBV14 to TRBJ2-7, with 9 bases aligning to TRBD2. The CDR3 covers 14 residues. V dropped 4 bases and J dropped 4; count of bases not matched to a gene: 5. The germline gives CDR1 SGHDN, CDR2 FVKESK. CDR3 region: CASSPTTSGYEQYF. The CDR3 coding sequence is TGTGCCAGCAGCCCAACGACTAGCGGTTACGAGCAGTACTTC.

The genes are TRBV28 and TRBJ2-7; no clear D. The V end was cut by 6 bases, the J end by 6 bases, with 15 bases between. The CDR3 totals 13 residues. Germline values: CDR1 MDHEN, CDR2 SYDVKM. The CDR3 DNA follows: TGTGCCAGCAGCCTACTCTCCCATTCCGAGCAGTACTTC. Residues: CASSLLSHSEQYF. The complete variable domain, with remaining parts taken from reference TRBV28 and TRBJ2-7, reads DVKVTQSSRYLVKRTGEKVFLECVQDMDHENMFWYRQDPGLGLRLIYFSYDVKMKEKGDIPEGYSVSREKKERFSLILESASTNQTSMYLCASSLLSHSEQYFGPGTRLTVT.